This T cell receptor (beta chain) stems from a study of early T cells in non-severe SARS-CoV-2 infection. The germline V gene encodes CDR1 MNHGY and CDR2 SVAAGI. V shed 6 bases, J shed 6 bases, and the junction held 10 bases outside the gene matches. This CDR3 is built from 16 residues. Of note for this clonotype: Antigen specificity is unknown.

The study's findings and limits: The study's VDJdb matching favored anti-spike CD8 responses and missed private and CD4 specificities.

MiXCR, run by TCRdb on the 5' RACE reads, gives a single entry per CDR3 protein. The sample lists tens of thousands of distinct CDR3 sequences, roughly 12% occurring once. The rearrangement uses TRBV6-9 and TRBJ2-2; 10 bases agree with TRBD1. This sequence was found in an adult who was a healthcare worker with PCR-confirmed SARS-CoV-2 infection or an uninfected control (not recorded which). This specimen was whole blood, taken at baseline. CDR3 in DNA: TGTGCCAGCAGCAATACCGGGGACAGGGGAGCCGGGGAGCTGTTTTTT. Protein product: CASSNTGDRGAGELFF.